This is a list of T cell receptor beta chains from one sample in a study of tumor-infiltrating lymphocytes in localized non-small cell lung cancer. Sequencing used immunoSEQ multiplex PCR; TCRdb keeps in-frame clones, though not all of them. Of around 14,000 clones in the sample, approximately 68% were seen once. Input material: uninvolved lung tissue not adjacent to the tumor. These receptors originate from a human donor with non-small cell lung cancer. The CDR3 runs from the conserved cysteine through the conserved F or W. The order of the fields is D gene, V gene, clone size, J gene, CDR3 DNA, CDR3 protein. D genes are given only for firm matches. Clone sizes are given selectively: once, few, many, or a class where the clone is expanded.

D gene: TRBD1; V gene: TRBV14; clone size: once; J gene: TRBJ1-4; CDR3 DNA: TGTGCCAGCAGCGGGACAGGGAGGAAAAATGAAAAACTATTTTTT; CDR3 protein: CASSGTGRKNEKLFF
D gene: NA; V gene: TRBV9; clone size: few; J gene: TRBJ1-5; CDR3 DNA: TGTGCCAGCAGCGTAGGACCAGGGTCTGGTCAGCCCCAGCATTTT; CDR3 protein: CASSVGPGSGQPQHF
D gene: NA; V gene: TRBV7-6; clone size: NA; J gene: TRBJ1-6; CDR3 DNA: TGTGCCAGCAGCTCAGGGAGACAGAATTCACCCCTCCACTTT; CDR3 protein: CASSSGRQNSPLHF
D gene: NA; V gene: TRBV9; clone size: NA; J gene: TRBJ1-5; CDR3 DNA: TGTGCCAGCAGCCCGGTAGGGAGCAATCAGCCCCAGCATTTT; CDR3 protein: CASSPVGSNQPQHF
D gene: TRBD1; V gene: TRBV4-1; clone size: few; J gene: TRBJ1-1; CDR3 DNA: TGCGCCAGCAGCCGGGGAGACAGGGGAAGGCGAGCTTTCTTT; CDR3 protein: CASSRGDRGRRAFF
D gene: NA; V gene: TRBV29-1; clone size: NA; J gene: TRBJ2-7; CDR3 DNA: TGCAGCGTTCGAGGGGGAGCCACCTACGAGCAGTACTTC; CDR3 protein: CSVRGGATYEQYF
D gene: TRBD2; V gene: TRBV2; clone size: few; J gene: TRBJ2-7; CDR3 DNA: TGTGCCAGCAGTCGACTAGCGGGCGCCTACGAGCAGTACTTC; CDR3 protein: CASSRLAGAYEQYF
D gene: TRBD1; V gene: TRBV11-3; clone size: NA; J gene: TRBJ2-7; CDR3 DNA: TGTGCCAGCAGCTGGGACAGTGCCTACGAGCAGTACTTC; CDR3 protein: CASSWDSAYEQYF
D gene: TRBD1; V gene: TRBV30; clone size: NA; J gene: TRBJ1-1; CDR3 DNA: TGTGCCTGGGACCTACCTCGGTGGGACAGGGGGCTGGGCACTGAAGCTTTCTTT; CDR3 protein: CAWDLPRWDRGLGTEAFF
D gene: NA; V gene: TRBV28; clone size: NA; J gene: TRBJ1-4; CDR3 DNA: TGTGCCAGCAGTTTAGGGGGATTAACTAATGAAAAACTGTTTTTT; CDR3 protein: CASSLGGLTNEKLFF
D gene: TRBD2; V gene: TRBV10-2; clone size: NA; J gene: TRBJ2-7; CDR3 DNA: TGCGCCAGCAGTGGGGTGGTAGCGGGAGGGTACGAGCAGTACTTC; CDR3 protein: CASSGVVAGGYEQYF
D gene: NA; V gene: TRBV6-1; clone size: NA; J gene: TRBJ1-1; CDR3 DNA: TGTGCCAGCACTCGGACGACCGGTTTGAACACTGAAGCTTTCTTT; CDR3 protein: CASTRTTGLNTEAFF
D gene: NA; V gene: TRBV28; clone size: NA; J gene: TRBJ1-1; CDR3 DNA: TGTGCCAGCAGTTTATCAGTCGGGAAGACTGAAGCTTTCTTT; CDR3 protein: CASSLSVGKTEAFF
D gene: NA; V gene: TRBV2; clone size: NA; J gene: TRBJ1-1; CDR3 DNA: TGTGCCAGCAGTGACCAAGGGTCGTGGGACACTGAAGCTTTCTTT; CDR3 protein: CASSDQGSWDTEAFF
D gene: NA; V gene: TRBV4-2; clone size: NA; J gene: TRBJ2-3; CDR3 DNA: TGTGCCAGCAGCCAAGATGGGGGCACAGATACGCAGTATTTT; CDR3 protein: CASSQDGGTDTQYF
D gene: NA; V gene: TRBV2; clone size: NA; J gene: TRBJ1-6; CDR3 DNA: TGTGCCAGCAGCCTGCGAGGGGATTCACCCCTCCACTTT; CDR3 protein: CASSLRGDSPLHF
D gene: NA; V gene: TRBV29-1; clone size: NA; J gene: TRBJ2-1; CDR3 DNA: TGCAGCGGGTGGGGGAATGAGCAGTTCTTC; CDR3 protein: CSGWGNEQFF
D gene: NA; V gene: TRBV6-1; clone size: NA; J gene: TRBJ1-5; CDR3 DNA: TGTGCCAGCAGTGAAGCGAATTATGGGAGCAATCAGCCCCAGCATTTT; CDR3 protein: CASSEANYGSNQPQHF
D gene: NA; V gene: TRBV5-1; clone size: NA; J gene: TRBJ2-5; CDR3 DNA: TGCGCCAGCAGCTTGGAGCCAGCCGAGGGCCAAGAGACCCAGTACTTC; CDR3 protein: CASSLEPAEGQETQYF
D gene: NA; V gene: TRBV6-5; clone size: NA; J gene: TRBJ1-2; CDR3 DNA: TGTGCCGCGGGGGAAGGGAGGGGCCGGCATGGCTACACCTTC; CDR3 protein: CAAGEGRGRHGYTF
D gene: TRBD2; V gene: TRBV4-2; clone size: NA; J gene: TRBJ2-3; CDR3 DNA: TGTGCCAGCAGCCAAGAGATGGGGGGGGTAAATACGCAGTATTTT; CDR3 protein: CASSQEMGGVNTQYF
D gene: NA; V gene: TRBV9; clone size: once; J gene: TRBJ2-3; CDR3 DNA: TGTGCCAGCAGCGTTGGGGATACGCAGTATTTT; CDR3 protein: CASSVGDTQYF
D gene: NA; V gene: TRBV28; clone size: NA; J gene: TRBJ1-1; CDR3 DNA: TGTGCCAGCATCATCGGACGGGCCCCCAACACTGAAGCTTTCTTT; CDR3 protein: CASIIGRAPNTEAFF
D gene: TRBD2; V gene: TRBV2; clone size: NA; J gene: TRBJ2-2; CDR3 DNA: TGTGCCAGCAGTCGTACTAGCGGCTACACCGGGGAGCTGTTTTTT; CDR3 protein: CASSRTSGYTGELFF
D gene: NA; V gene: TRBV7-3; clone size: NA; J gene: TRBJ1-1; CDR3 DNA: TGTGCCAGCAAGCGCCACGTGAACACTGAAGCTTTCTTT; CDR3 protein: CASKRHVNTEAFF
D gene: NA; V gene: TRBV6-1; clone size: NA; J gene: TRBJ2-7; CDR3 DNA: TGTGCCAGCAGTGATAAAGGACTGTCGTCCTACGAGCAGTACTTC; CDR3 protein: CASSDKGLSSYEQYF
D gene: NA; V gene: TRBV6-5; clone size: NA; J gene: TRBJ1-1; CDR3 DNA: TGTGCCAGCATGAAGACAGGCCAAGAACACGAAGCTTTCTTT; CDR3 protein: CASMKTGQEHEAFF
D gene: TRBD2; V gene: TRBV30; clone size: NA; J gene: TRBJ2-7; CDR3 DNA: TGTGCCTGGAGTGTCCCAATCCGACTAGCAGATACCTACGAGCAGTACTTC; CDR3 protein: CAWSVPIRLADTYEQYF
D gene: TRBD1; V gene: TRBV5-6; clone size: NA; J gene: TRBJ1-1; CDR3 DNA: TGTGCCAGCAGTTTCGGGACAGGGGGCGCAAGGTTGAACACTGAAGCTTTCTTT; CDR3 protein: CASSFGTGGARLNTEAFF
D gene: NA; V gene: TRBV5-1; clone size: few; J gene: TRBJ2-6; CDR3 DNA: TGCGCCAGCAGCTTCACAGTTTCTGGGGCCAACGTCCTGACTTTC; CDR3 protein: CASSFTVSGANVLTF
D gene: TRBD1; V gene: TRBV13; clone size: NA; J gene: TRBJ2-4; CDR3 DNA: TGTGCCAGCAGCTCCGGGACAGGGATTGCGGGGGCCAAAAACATTCAGTACTTC; CDR3 protein: CASSSGTGIAGAKNIQYF
D gene: NA; V gene: TRBV2; clone size: NA; J gene: TRBJ2-7; CDR3 DNA: TGTGCCAGCACCGTAAAAGGGCCCTACGAGCAGTACTTC; CDR3 protein: CASTVKGPYEQYF
D gene: NA; V gene: TRBV5-1; clone size: NA; J gene: TRBJ2-6; CDR3 DNA: TGCGCCAGCAACGCGGGAACCCTACTGAACGTCCTGACTTTC; CDR3 protein: CASNAGTLLNVLTF
D gene: TRBD2; V gene: TRBV28; clone size: once; J gene: TRBJ2-1; CDR3 DNA: TGTGCCAGCAGTCCCCTGGCGACTAGCGGGAGCTACAATGAGCAGTTCTTC; CDR3 protein: CASSPLATSGSYNEQFF
D gene: TRBD2; V gene: TRBV5-5; clone size: few; J gene: TRBJ2-7; CDR3 DNA: TGTGCCAGCAGCAAGACTAGCGGGAGCTCCTACGAGCAGTACTTC; CDR3 protein: CASSKTSGSSYEQYF
D gene: TRBD2; V gene: TRBV14; clone size: NA; J gene: TRBJ2-2; CDR3 DNA: TGTGCCAGCAGCCCGGGAAATATCCTAGCGGGAGTAAGAGGCGGGGAGCTGTTTTTT; CDR3 protein: CASSPGNILAGVRGGELFF
D gene: NA; V gene: TRBV7-2; clone size: few; J gene: TRBJ2-7; CDR3 DNA: TGTGCCAGCAGCTTAACCGGGTACGAGCAGTACTTC; CDR3 protein: CASSLTGYEQYF
D gene: TRBD2; V gene: TRBV28; clone size: NA; J gene: TRBJ2-5; CDR3 DNA: TGTGCCAGCAGTCCCAGACTAGCGGGGCAAGAGACCCAGTACTTC; CDR3 protein: CASSPRLAGQETQYF
D gene: TRBD1; V gene: TRBV5-6; clone size: few; J gene: TRBJ2-7; CDR3 DNA: TGTGCCAGCAGCCGTTACCGGGACAGAACCTACGAGCAGTACTTC; CDR3 protein: CASSRYRDRTYEQYF
D gene: TRBD1; V gene: TRBV28; clone size: once; J gene: TRBJ2-7; CDR3 DNA: TGTGCCAGCAGTCCCGGGACAGAACTCTACGGGGAGCAGTACTTC; CDR3 protein: CASSPGTELYGEQYF
D gene: NA; V gene: TRBV6-6; clone size: medium-sized; J gene: TRBJ1-1; CDR3 DNA: TGTGCCAGCAGCCACTACAGGGCCATGAACACTGAAGCTTTCTTT; CDR3 protein: CASSHYRAMNTEAFF
D gene: TRBD2; V gene: TRBV9; clone size: NA; J gene: TRBJ2-5; CDR3 DNA: TGTGCCAGCAGCGAGACTAGCGGGTCGCAAGAGACCCAGTACTTC; CDR3 protein: CASSETSGSQETQYF
D gene: NA; V gene: TRBV25-1; clone size: NA; J gene: TRBJ2-3; CDR3 DNA: TGTGCCAGCAGATTCATGGATACGCAGTATTTT; CDR3 protein: CASRFMDTQYF